This T cell receptor (beta chain) was captured by sequencing in a study of shared clonotypes between healthy human individuals. General study results and limits: Rarefaction curves obtained for sorted subsets showed sequencing incomplete despite large depth.

Only in-frame clones appear in the TCRdb table, and some are missing; sequencing was by immunoSEQ multiplex PCR. The sample carries 2 million to 2.5 million clones, more than 85% recorded once. About this clone itself: Its antigen is not identified.

V lost 1 base to trimming and J lost 7 bases, with 13 bases between them. There are 14 residues in the CDR3. CDR1 and CDR2 (germline): SQVTM, ANQGSEA. None of the donors, who were healthy HIV-negative adults, had recently had acute infections or vaccinations. Donors comprised only Caucasian adults living in Nashville, Tennessee. The clonotype originates from a man younger than 35 in good health. Some clones in this sample may be carry-over from other donors' samples. The chain recombines TRBV29-1 with TRBJ2-2; the D gene is possibly TRBD1 (5 bases). Sequencing input: naive CD4+ T cells from PBMCs. The subset: CD45RA+ positively selected. The CDR3 sequence is CSVEGGETHGELFF. The DNA of the CDR3 is TGCAGCGTTGAAGGGGGCGAGACTCACGGGGAGCTGTTTTTT.